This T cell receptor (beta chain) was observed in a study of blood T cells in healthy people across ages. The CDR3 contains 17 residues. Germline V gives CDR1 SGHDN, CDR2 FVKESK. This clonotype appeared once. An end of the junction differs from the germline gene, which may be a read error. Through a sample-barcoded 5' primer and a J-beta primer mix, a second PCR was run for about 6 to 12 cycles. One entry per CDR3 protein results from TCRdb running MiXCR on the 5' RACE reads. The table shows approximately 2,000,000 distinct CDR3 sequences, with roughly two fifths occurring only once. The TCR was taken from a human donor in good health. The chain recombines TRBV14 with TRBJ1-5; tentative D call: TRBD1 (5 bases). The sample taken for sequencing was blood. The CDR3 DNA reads TGTGCCAACAGCCAAGATCTCTCGTCAGGGCGAGATCAGCCCCAGCATTTT. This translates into CANSQDLSSGRDQPQHF.